This T cell receptor beta chain was obtained from a study of CD8 T cells in ankylosing spondylitis (dated by TCRdb to the late 2010s). Context from the whole study: The study profiled T cell receptor beta repertoires in healthy donors and ankylosing spondylitis patients to find disease-linked TCR variants. The full study cohort was made up of 20 to 25 ankylosing spondylitis patients and about a hundred healthy donors. Peripheral blood samples were taken, and synovial fluid was additionally collected from ankylosing spondylitis patients. The full study reports these points: The disease-linked clones were reported as significantly enriched in matched synovial fluid samples from ankylosing spondylitis patients. Some motif variants were previously reported in synovial fluid and blood of reactive arthritis patients, suggesting common disease-initiation mechanisms. A TCR beta motif of eight highly homologous amino acid variants appeared characteristic of blood from ankylosing spondylitis patients. The disease-linked clones had a CD8+ phenotype and were found at relatively low frequencies in peripheral blood.

The germline V gene (reference sequence) yields MNHEY for CDR1 and SMNVEV for CDR2. A distance of 12 bases separates the germline ends of V and J, which lose 0 bases and 7 bases respectively. Reading from cysteine to phenylalanine, the CDR3 counts 14 amino acids. Solely the CDR3 DNA is kept, with 42 bases framed from the first base. This clonotype has just a few counts. Its antigen is not yet known. No much larger clone is present one base from it, and per-base qualities are unavailable. Sequencer: Illumina HiSeq 2500. TCR beta libraries were prepared by quantitative 5'-RACE with molecular barcodes. The authors' analysis ran thus. A new computational method, built on a probabilistic model of VDJ rearrangement, was used to identify disease-linked TCR variants. In TCRdb, the public reads were trimmed at Q25 with fastp and aligned with MiXCR, with productive beta chains retained. Every distinct CDR3 protein forms one entry, paired with its most common genes and DNA. None of the V and J calls come from the authors' own analysis; TCRdb made them. Counted in this sample were about 160,000 distinct CDR3 sequences; 15% to 20% of them appeared once. The ten biggest clones cover approximately 7.8% of the sample.

The receptor comes from a male donor with ankylosing spondylitis or in good health (not recorded which). What was sequenced was blood, either unsorted or a sorted T cell fraction (not recorded which). The rearranged chain carries TRBV27 and TRBJ1-1; too little of a D gene remains to name it. The CDR3 region: CASSLSRYVNEAFF. The nucleotide sequence reads TGTGCCAGCAGTTTATCCCGATACGTCAATGAAGCTTTCTTT.